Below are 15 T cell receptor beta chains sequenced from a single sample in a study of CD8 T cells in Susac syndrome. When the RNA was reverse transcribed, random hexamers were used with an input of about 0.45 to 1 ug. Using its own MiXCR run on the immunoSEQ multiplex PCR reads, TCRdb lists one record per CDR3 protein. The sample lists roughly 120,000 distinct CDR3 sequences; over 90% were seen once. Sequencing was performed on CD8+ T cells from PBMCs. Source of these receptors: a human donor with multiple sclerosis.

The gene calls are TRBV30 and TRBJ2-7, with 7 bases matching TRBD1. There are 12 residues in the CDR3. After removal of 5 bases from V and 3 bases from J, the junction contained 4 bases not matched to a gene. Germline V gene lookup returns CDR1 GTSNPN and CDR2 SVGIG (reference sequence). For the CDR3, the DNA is TGTGCCTGGCAGGGACAGAACTACGAGCAGTACTTC. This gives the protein CAWQGQNYEQYF.

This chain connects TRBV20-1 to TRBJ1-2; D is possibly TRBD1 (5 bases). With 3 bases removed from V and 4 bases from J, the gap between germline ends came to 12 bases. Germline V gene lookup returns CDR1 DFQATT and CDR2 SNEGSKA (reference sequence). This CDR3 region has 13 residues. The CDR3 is CSASSDTVYGYTF. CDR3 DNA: TGCAGTGCTAGTTCGGACACTGTCTATGGCTACACCTTC.

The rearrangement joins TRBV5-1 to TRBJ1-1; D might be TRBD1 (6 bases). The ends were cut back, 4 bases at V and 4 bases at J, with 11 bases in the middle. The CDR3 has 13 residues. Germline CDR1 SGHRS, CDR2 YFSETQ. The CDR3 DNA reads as TGCGCCAGCAGCCTGGGGGGCCTCACTGAAGCTTTCTTT. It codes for CASSLGGLTEAFF.

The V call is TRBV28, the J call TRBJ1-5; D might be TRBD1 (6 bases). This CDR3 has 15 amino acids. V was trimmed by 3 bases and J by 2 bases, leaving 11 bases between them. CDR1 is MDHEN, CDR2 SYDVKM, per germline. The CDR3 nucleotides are TGTGCCAGCAGTTTTCCAGGGGAAGGCAATCAGCCCCAGCATTTT. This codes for CASSFPGEGNQPQHF.

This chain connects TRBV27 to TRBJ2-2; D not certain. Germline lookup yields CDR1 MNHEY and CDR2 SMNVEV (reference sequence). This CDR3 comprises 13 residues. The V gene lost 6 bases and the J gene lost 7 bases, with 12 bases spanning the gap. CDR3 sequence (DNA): TGTGCCAGCAGCCTTAGGGTGGGCGGGGAGCTGTTTTTT. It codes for CASSLRVGGELFF.

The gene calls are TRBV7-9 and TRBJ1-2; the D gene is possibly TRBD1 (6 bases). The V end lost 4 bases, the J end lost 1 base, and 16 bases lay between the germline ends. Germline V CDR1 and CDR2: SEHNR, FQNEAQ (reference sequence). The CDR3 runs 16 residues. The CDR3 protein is CASSSRDTAFNYGYTF. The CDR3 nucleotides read TGTGCCAGCAGCTCCCGGGACACCGCCTTTAACTATGGCTACACCTTC. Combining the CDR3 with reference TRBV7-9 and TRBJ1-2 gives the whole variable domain DTGVSQNPRHKITKRGQNVTFRCDPISEHNRLYWYRQTLGQGPEFLTYFQNEAQLEKSRLLSDRFSAERPKGSFSTLEIQRTEQGDSAMYLCASSSRDTAFNYGYTFGSGTRLTVV.

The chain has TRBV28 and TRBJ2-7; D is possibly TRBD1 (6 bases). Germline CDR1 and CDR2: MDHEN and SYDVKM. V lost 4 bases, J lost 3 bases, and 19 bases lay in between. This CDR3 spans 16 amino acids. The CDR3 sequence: CASSSPPRQENYEQYF. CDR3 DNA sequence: TGTGCCAGCAGTTCCCCCCCGAGACAGGAAAACTACGAGCAGTACTTC.

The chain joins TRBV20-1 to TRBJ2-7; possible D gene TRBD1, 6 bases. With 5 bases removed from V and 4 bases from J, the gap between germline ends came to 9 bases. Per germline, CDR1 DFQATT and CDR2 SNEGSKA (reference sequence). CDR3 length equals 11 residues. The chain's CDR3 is CSARTAYEQYF. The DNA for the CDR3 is TGCAGTGCTCGGACAGCTTACGAGCAGTACTTC.

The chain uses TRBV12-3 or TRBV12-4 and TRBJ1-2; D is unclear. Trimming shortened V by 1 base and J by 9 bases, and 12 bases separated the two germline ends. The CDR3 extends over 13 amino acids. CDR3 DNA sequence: TGTGCCAGCAGTTTAGGCGGGAGGGCAAGCTACACCTTC. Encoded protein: CASSLGGRASYTF.

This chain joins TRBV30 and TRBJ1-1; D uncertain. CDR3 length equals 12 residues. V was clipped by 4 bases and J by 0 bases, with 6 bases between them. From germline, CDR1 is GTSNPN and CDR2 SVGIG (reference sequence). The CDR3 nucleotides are TGTGCCTGGACAACCGTGAACACTGAAGCTTTCTTT. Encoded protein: CAWTTVNTEAFF.

The CDR3 region is CATTREFSYNEQFF. The CDR3 region has the DNA TGTGCCACCACACGGGAGTTTTCTTACAATGAGCAGTTCTTC. The chain recombines TRBV15 with TRBJ2-1; D possibly corresponds to TRBD2 (6 bases). The CDR3 is 14 amino acids. Between the trimmed V and J ends, which lost 7 bases and 4 bases, there was a span of 14 bases. Germline V gene data show CDR1 as LNHNV and CDR2 as YYDKDF (reference sequence).

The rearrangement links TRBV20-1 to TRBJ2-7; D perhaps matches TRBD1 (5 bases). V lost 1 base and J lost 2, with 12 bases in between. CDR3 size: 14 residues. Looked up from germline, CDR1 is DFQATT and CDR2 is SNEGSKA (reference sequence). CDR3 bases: TGCAGTGCTAGAGTATGGCAGGGTACCTACGAGCAGTACTTC. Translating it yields CSARVWQGTYEQYF.

CDR3: CATSAPSKNIQYF. CDR3 nucleotides: TGTGCCACCAGTGCCCCGTCTAAAAACATTCAGTACTTC. The V call is TRBV24-1, the J call TRBJ2-4; D gene uncertain. From germline, CDR1 is KGHDR and CDR2 SFDVKD. V lost 5 bases and J lost 4, with 8 bases in between. This CDR3 comprises 13 residues.

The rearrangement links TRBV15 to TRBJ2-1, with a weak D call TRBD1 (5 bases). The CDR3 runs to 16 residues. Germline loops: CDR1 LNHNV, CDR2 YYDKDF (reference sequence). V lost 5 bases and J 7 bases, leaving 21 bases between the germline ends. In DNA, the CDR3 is TGTGCCACCAGCGCCTCAGAGGCCAGGCCAGGGAATGAGCAGTTCTTC. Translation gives CATSASEARPGNEQFF.

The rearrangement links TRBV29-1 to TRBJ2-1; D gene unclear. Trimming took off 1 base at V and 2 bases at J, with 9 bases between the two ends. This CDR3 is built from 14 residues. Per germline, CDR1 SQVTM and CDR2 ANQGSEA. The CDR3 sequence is CSVEGTTTYNEQFF. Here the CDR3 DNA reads TGCAGCGTTGAAGGAACTACAACCTACAATGAGCAGTTCTTC.